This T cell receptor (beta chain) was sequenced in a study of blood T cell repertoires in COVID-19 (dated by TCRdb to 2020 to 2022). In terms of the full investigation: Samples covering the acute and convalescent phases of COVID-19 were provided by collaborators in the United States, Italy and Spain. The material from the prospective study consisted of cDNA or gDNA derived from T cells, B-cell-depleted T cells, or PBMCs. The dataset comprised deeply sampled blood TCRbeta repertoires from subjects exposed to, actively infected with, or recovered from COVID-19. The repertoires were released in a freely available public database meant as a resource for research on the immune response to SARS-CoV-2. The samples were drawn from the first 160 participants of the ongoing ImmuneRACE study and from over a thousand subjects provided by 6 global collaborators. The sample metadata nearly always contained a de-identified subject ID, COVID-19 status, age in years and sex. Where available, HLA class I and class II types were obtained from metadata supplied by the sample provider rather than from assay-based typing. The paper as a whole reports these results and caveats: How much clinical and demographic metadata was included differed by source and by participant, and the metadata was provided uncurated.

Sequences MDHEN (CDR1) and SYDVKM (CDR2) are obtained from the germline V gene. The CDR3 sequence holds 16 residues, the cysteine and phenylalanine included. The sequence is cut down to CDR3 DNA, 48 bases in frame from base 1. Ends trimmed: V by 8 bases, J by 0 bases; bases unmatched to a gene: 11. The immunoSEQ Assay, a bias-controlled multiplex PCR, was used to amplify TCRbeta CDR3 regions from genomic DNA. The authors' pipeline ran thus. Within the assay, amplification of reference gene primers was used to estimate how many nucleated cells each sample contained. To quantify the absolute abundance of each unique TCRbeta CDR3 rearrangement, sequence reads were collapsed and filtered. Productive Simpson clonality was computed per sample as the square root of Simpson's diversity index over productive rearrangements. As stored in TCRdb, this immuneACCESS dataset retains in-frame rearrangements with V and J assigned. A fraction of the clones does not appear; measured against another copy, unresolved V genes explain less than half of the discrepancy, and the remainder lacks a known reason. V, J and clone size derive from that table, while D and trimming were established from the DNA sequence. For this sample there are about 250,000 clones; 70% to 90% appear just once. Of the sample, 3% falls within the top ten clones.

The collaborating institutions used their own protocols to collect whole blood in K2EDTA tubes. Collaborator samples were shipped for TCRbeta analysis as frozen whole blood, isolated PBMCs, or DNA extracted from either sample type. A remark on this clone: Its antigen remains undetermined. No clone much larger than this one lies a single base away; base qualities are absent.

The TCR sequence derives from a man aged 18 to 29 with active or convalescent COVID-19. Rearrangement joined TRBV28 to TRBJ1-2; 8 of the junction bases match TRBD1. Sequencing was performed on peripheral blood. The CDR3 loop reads CASARQGSYSNYGYTF. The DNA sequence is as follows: TGTGCCAGCGCCCGACAGGGGTCCTATTCTAACTATGGCTACACCTTC.